This T cell receptor (beta chain) was observed in a study of T-cell reconstitution after alpha-beta-depleted transplantation in children. Unique molecular identifiers were incorporated when the TCRbeta library was constructed. In TCRdb, the PCR reads were re-called with MiXCR into one record per CDR3 protein. The data contain around 490,000 distinct CDR3 sequences, roughly an eighth of them seen just once; the ten biggest clones take up 13% to 15%. This TCR was recovered from a female patient between 2 and 15 years old who had a stem cell transplant for aplastic anemia, so the T cells may come from the graft donor. The sequencing used PBMCs, mostly from graft donor cells, collected 180 days after TCRalphabeta/CD19-depleted stem cell transplant.

The CDR3 sequence is CASSLGLVLPGELFF. CDR3 coding DNA: TGTGCCAGCAGCTTAGGCCTAGTCTTGCCCGGGGAGCTGTTTTTT. The rearrangement links TRBV11-2 to TRBJ2-2, with unresolved D. The germline V gene encodes CDR1 SGHAT and CDR2 FQNNGV. Trimming stripped 1 base from V and 6 bases from J, with 12 bases between. The CDR3 has 15 residues.